The 24 T cell receptor beta chains below were found in one sample sequenced in a study of blood T cell repertoires in COVID-19. Measured with immunoSEQ multiplex PCR; TCRdb has only the in-frame clones, and not every one. Among 200,000 to 250,000 clones listed, about 83% were seen once. The sequencing sample was made of peripheral blood. All receptors come from a man aged 25-40 years who had recovered from COVID-19.

This clone was observed once. The chain employs TRBV7-6 and TRBJ1-1; 7 bases agree with TRBD1. The V gene end was trimmed by 5 bases and the J gene end by 8 bases; junction bases not matched to a gene: 8. The length of the CDR3 is 13 residues. Germline-derived CDR1 and CDR2 are SGHVS and FNYEAQ. The CDR3 is CASSRQDRLEAFF. In nucleotides, the CDR3 is TGTGCCAGCAGCCGCCAGGACAGGCTGGAAGCTTTCTTT.

This chain connects TRBV6-1 to TRBJ2-1, with D possibly TRBD1 on 7 matching bases. Germline-derived CDR1 and CDR2 are MNHNS and SASEGT. V lost 2 bases to trimming and J lost 9 bases, with 14 bases between them. This CDR3 region has 14 residues. CDR3 amino acids: CASSEQGGWGEQFF. CDR3 sequence (DNA): TGTGCCAGCAGTGAACAGGGGGGATGGGGTGAGCAGTTCTTC.

The chain employs TRBV12-2 and TRBJ1-2; whether TRBD1, the table's D call, matches the DNA was not checked. TRBV12-2 is deemed a pseudogene. The CDR3 has 14 amino acids. The CDR3 bases are TGTGCAAGTCGTACATCGCAGGGGGCGTGGGGCTACACCTTC. Its translation is CASRTSQGAWGYTF.

V is TRBV19 and J is TRBJ2-5, with TRBD2 matching over 8 bases. V lost 9 bases and J lost 2; bases outside the gene matches: 8. CDR3 size: 14 residues. Germline V gene data show CDR1 as LNHDA and CDR2 as SQIVND (reference sequence). The CDR3 here is CASRAGGTQETQYF. Here the CDR3 DNA reads TGTGCCAGCCGGGCGGGGGGAACTCAAGAGACCCAGTACTTC.

The CDR3 DNA reads as TGTGCCAGCAGTGACGATTTGTGGACAGGGGTAGGGAGCAATTCACCCCTCCACTTT. This sequence encodes CASSDDLWTGVGSNSPLHF. The chain couples TRBV6-4 to TRBJ1-6, with 9 bases lining up with TRBD1. This CDR3 is 19 amino acids long. Germline loops: CDR1 MRHNA, CDR2 SNTAGT. With V trimmed by 2 bases and J by 7 bases, 15 bases remained unmatched.

The chain is built from TRBV12-3 or TRBV12-4 and TRBJ1-2, with D possibly matching TRBD1 (5 bases). With 8 bases removed from V and 1 base from J, the gap between germline ends came to 11 bases. The length of the CDR3 is 13 residues. CDR3 loop: CASAQGFNYGYTF. CDR3 DNA sequence: TGTGCCAGCGCGCAGGGATTTAACTATGGCTACACCTTC.

The chain recombines TRBV2 with TRBJ1-1, with D tentatively TRBD1 (6 bases). The germline V gene has CDR1 SNHLY and CDR2 FYNNEI. This CDR3 comprises 16 residues. V lost 6 bases and J 0 bases, leaving 17 bases between the germline ends. The CDR3 is CASRRGHQFMNTEAFF. The CDR3, as DNA: TGTGCCAGCAGGAGGGGACACCAGTTTATGAACACTGAAGCTTTCTTT.

This chain uses TRBV7-8 with TRBJ1-1; tentatively, D is TRBD1 (5 bases). The CDR3 consists of 15 residues. Per the germline V gene, CDR1 is SGHVS and CDR2 is FQNEAQ. Trimming took off 6 bases at V and 2 bases at J, with 16 bases between the two ends. The CDR3 spells CASRTYRWGNTEAFF. CDR3 in DNA: TGTGCCAGCAGAACATACCGATGGGGCAACACTGAAGCTTTCTTT. The full variable domain, completed using reference TRBV7-8 and TRBJ1-1, is GAGVSQSPRYKVAKRGQDVALRCDPISGHVSLFWYQQALGQGPEFLTYFQNEAQLDKSGLPSDRFFAERPEGSVSTLKIQRTQQEDSAVYLCASRTYRWGNTEAFFGQGTRLTVV.

The rearrangement uses TRBV15 and TRBJ2-3; 8 bases fit TRBD2. V trimming: 0 bases; J trimming: 4 bases; junction bases outside the gene matches: 6. Germline loops: CDR1 LNHNV, CDR2 YYDKDF (reference sequence). The CDR3 spans 16 residues. CDR3 protein: CATSREAGGGSDTQYF. The CDR3 DNA reads TGTGCCACCAGCAGAGAGGCCGGGGGGGGCTCAGATACGCAGTATTTT.

This sequence joins TRBV10-1 and TRBJ1-1; weak D call: TRBD1 (6 bases). The CDR3 extends over 14 amino acids. V was clipped by 6 bases and J by 0 bases, with 11 bases between them. Germline CDR1 is WNHNN and CDR2 is SYGVQD (reference sequence). DNA of the CDR3: TGCGCCAGCAGCCGGGGGGCAATGAACACTGAAGCTTTCTTT. It specifies CASSRGAMNTEAFF.

This chain joins TRBV9 and TRBJ2-5; D possibly corresponds to TRBD1 (6 bases). V lost 3 bases to trimming and J lost 4 bases, with 19 bases between them. Germline V gene lookup returns CDR1 SGDLS and CDR2 YYNGEE. The CDR3 has 16 amino acids. The CDR3 here is CASSETITGTRETQYF. CDR3 DNA sequence: TGTGCCAGCAGCGAGACTATTACAGGGACCCGAGAGACCCAGTACTTC. Drawing the rest from reference TRBV9 and TRBJ2-5, the complete variable domain is DSGVTQTPKHLITATGQRVTLRCSPRSGDLSVYWYQQSLDQGLQFLIQYYNGEERAKGNILERFSAQQFPDLHSELNLSSLELGDSALYFCASSETITGTRETQYFGPGTRLLVL.

This sequence joins TRBV3-1 (or the pseudogene TRBV3-2) and TRBJ2-7, with 13 bases identical to TRBD2. CDR3 length: 18 amino acids. Germline V gene data show CDR1 as LGHDT and CDR2 as YNNKEL (reference sequence). The junction had 7 bases not matched to a gene; V was cut back by 1 base and J by 1 base. The CDR3 sequence is CASSQGAGLAGESYEQYF. CDR3 nucleotide sequence: TGTGCCAGCAGCCAAGGTGCCGGACTAGCGGGAGAATCCTACGAGCAGTACTTC.

This chain uses TRBV2 with TRBJ2-7; D is possibly TRBD1 (6 bases). Trimming took off 11 bases at V and 0 bases at J, with 17 bases between the two ends. The germline CDR1 and CDR2 sequences are SNHLY and FYNNEI. This CDR3 spans 14 amino acids. DNA for the CDR3: TGTGCCGCAAAACAGGGTCCTAGCTCCTACGAGCAGTACTTC. It encodes CAAKQGPSSYEQYF.

The genes are TRBV27 and TRBJ1-2, with D uncertain. Trimming left V 7 bases short and J 6 bases short, with 21 bases between. The CDR3 contains 15 residues. Germline assignment: CDR1 MNHEY and CDR2 SMNVEV (reference sequence). DNA of the CDR3: TGTGCCAGCACCATATCTCCGGCAGGAGGGAATGGCTACACCTTC. Protein product: CASTISPAGGNGYTF.

V usage is TRBV19 and J usage is TRBJ1-5; D remains unclear. V lost 4 bases to trimming and J lost 3 bases, with 16 bases between them. CDR3 length: 16 amino acids. The germline V gene encodes CDR1 LNHDA and CDR2 SQIVND (reference sequence). As DNA, the CDR3 is TGTGCCAGTAGTAAAGGAGACTCCCCCCCCAATCAGCCCCAGCATTTT. This encodes CASSKGDSPPNQPQHF. Full variable domain (remainder filled in from reference TRBV19 and TRBJ1-5): DGGITQSPKYLFRKEGQNVTLSCEQNLNHDAMYWYRQDPGQGLRLIYYSQIVNDFQKGDIAEGYSVSREKKESFPLTVTSAQKNPTAFYLCASSKGDSPPNQPQHFGDGTRLSIL.

V is TRBV5-1 and J is TRBJ2-5; 12 bases are a match to TRBD1. The germline V gene encodes CDR1 SGHRS and CDR2 YFSETQ. The CDR3 is made up of 14 amino acids. The junction had 2 bases not matched to a gene; V was cut back by 4 bases and J by 4 bases. CDR3 amino acids: CASSGTGGGETQYF. In nucleotides, the CDR3 is TGCGCCAGCAGCGGGACAGGGGGCGGAGAGACCCAGTACTTC. The full variable domain, rest sourced from reference TRBV5-1 and TRBJ2-5, is KAGVTQTPRYLIKTRGQQVTLSCSPISGHRSVSWYQQTPGQGLQFLFEYFSETQRNKGNFPGRFSGRQFSNSRSEMNVSTLELGDSALYLCASSGTGGGETQYFGPGTRLLVL.

This clone was observed a handful of times. The rearrangement links TRBV11-2 to TRBJ1-3; D unclear. Germline CDR1 is SGHAT and CDR2 is FQNNGV. The V end was cut by 5 bases, the J end by 1 base, with 9 bases between. This CDR3 comprises 14 residues. This CDR3 reads CASSPDPSGNTIYF. As DNA, the CDR3 is TGTGCCAGCAGCCCAGATCCATCTGGAAACACCATATATTTT.

This clone was observed a single time. The V and J genes are TRBV2 and TRBJ2-7; 7 positions match TRBD2. Per the germline V gene, CDR1 is SNHLY and CDR2 is FYNNEI. V shed 11 bases, J shed 13 bases, and the junction held 14 bases outside the gene matches. This CDR3 spans 11 amino acids. The CDR3 nucleotides read TGTGCCGCTGGGCGGGAGAATAGGAAATACTTC. Protein product: CAAGRENRKYF.

CDR3 nucleotides: TGTGCTAGTGGTTTTGCCGGGACAGGGGAACGTGAGCAGTTCTTC. Translating gives CASGFAGTGEREQFF. V is TRBV12-5 and J is TRBJ2-1, with 10 bases that match TRBD1. CDR3 length: 15 residues. Germline V gene data show CDR1 as LGHNT and CDR2 as FRNRAP. The J segment lost 9 bases and the V segment lost 3 bases, leaving 8 bases of the junction unmatched.

The V call is TRBV11-2, the J call TRBJ2-1; the match to TRBD2 covers 11 bases. This CDR3 is built from 15 residues. V trimming: 1 base; J trimming: 9 bases; junction bases outside the gene matches: 5. CDR1 and CDR2 (germline): SGHAT, FQNNGV. CDR3 nucleotides: TGTGCCAGCAGCTTAGGCCCCCTAGCGGGGGGTGAGCAGTTCTTC. It encodes CASSLGPLAGGEQFF.

This rearrangement joins TRBV7-8 to TRBJ2-5; 7 bases match TRBD2. V was pared by 9 bases and J by 4 bases, with 14 bases of the junction left unmatched. CDR1 and CDR2 (germline): SGHVS, FQNEAQ. This CDR3 comprises 15 residues. CDR3 in amino acids: CASSEWEGLLETQYF. As DNA, the CDR3 is TGTGCCAGTAGTGAGTGGGAGGGTCTGTTAGAGACCCAGTACTTC.

The chain has TRBV6-5 and TRBJ1-3; D remains unclear. Germline V lookup: CDR1 MNHEY, CDR2 SVGAGI. V lost 0 bases to trimming and J lost 0 bases, with 9 bases between them. The CDR3 runs 16 residues. The CDR3 loop is CASSYSGPSSGNTIYF. CDR3 DNA: TGTGCCAGCAGTTACTCGGGCCCGAGCTCTGGAAACACCATATATTTT.

The chain links TRBV5-5 to TRBJ2-7; the D gene is possibly TRBD2 (5 bases). CDR1 and CDR2 from the germline V gene are SGHKS and YYEKEE (reference sequence). V lost 3 bases and J 4 bases, leaving 17 bases between the germline ends. The CDR3 consists of 15 residues. CDR3 nucleotide sequence: TGTGCCAGCAGCTCGCCGGGATGGGTGGGATACGAGCAGTACTTC. Protein product: CASSSPGWVGYEQYF. The whole variable domain, remainder taken from reference TRBV5-5 and TRBJ2-7, is DAGVTQSPTHLIKTRGQQVTLRCSPISGHKSVSWYQQVLGQGPQFIFQYYEKEERGRGNFPDRFSARQFPNYSSELNVNALLLGDSALYLCASSSPGWVGYEQYFGPGTRLTVT.

There are a few counts of this clone. This chain joins TRBV6-6 and TRBJ2-5, with D perhaps TRBD2 (7 bases). Trimming stripped 8 bases from V and 4 bases from J, with 11 bases between. Germline V gene sequence: CDR1 MNHNY, CDR2 SVGAGI (reference sequence). This CDR3 is built from 12 residues. CDR3 sequence: CASRGAGETQYF. The CDR3 DNA follows: TGTGCCAGCCGGGGGGCGGGAGAGACCCAGTACTTC.